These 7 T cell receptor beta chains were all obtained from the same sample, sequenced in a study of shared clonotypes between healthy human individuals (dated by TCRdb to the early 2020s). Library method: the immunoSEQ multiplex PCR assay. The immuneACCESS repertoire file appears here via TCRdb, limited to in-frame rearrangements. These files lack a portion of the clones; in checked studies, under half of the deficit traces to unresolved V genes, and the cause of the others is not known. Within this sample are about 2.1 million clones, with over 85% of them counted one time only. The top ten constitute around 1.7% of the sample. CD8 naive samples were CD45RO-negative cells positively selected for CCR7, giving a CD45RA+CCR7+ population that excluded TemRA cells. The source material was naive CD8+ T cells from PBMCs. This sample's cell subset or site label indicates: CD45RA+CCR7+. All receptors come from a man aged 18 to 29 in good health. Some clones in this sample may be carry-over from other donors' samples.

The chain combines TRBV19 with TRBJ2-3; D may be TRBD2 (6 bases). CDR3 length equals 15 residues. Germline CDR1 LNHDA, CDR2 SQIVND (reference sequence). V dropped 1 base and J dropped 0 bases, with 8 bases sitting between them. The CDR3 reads CASSIGGRSTDTQYF. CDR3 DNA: TGTGCCAGTAGTATAGGGGGGAGGAGCACAGATACGCAGTATTTT.

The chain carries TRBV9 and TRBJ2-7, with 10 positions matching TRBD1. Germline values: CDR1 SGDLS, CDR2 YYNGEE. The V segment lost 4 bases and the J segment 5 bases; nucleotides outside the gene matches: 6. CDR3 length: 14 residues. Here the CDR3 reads CASSSRTGGNEQYF. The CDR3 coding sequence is TGTGCCAGCAGCTCCCGGACAGGGGGGAACGAGCAGTACTTC.

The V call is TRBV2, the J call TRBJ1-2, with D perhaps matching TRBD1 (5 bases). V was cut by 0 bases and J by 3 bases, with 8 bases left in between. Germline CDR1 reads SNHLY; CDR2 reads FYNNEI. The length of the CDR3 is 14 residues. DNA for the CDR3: TGTGCCAGCAGTGAAGCCCCAGGGTACTATGGCTACACCTTC. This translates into CASSEAPGYYGYTF.

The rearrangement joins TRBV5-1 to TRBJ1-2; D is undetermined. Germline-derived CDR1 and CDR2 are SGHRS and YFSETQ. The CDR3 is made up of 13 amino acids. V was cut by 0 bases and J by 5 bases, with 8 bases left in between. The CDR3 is CASSLVPRYGYTF. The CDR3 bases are TGCGCCAGCAGCTTGGTTCCCCGTTATGGCTACACCTTC.

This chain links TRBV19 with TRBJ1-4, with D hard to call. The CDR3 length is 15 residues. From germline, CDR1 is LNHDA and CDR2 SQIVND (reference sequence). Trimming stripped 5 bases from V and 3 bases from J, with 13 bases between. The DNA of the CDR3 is TGTGCCAGTAGTCCACGGATAGCCCCTAATGAAAAACTGTTTTTT. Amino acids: CASSPRIAPNEKLFF. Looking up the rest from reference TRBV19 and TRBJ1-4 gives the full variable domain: DGGITQSPKYLFRKEGQNVTLSCEQNLNHDAMYWYRQDPGQGLRLIYYSQIVNDFQKGDIAEGYSVSREKKESFPLTVTSAQKNPTAFYLCASSPRIAPNEKLFFGSGTQLSVL.

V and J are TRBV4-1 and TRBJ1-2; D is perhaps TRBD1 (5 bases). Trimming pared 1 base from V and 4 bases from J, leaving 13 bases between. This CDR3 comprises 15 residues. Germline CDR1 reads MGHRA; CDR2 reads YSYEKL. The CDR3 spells CASSQASGQTYGYTF. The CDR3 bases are TGCGCCAGCAGCCAAGCCTCGGGGCAGACCTATGGCTACACCTTC.

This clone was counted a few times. DNA of the CDR3: TGTGCCAGCAGCTTACCCGACAGGGGGACTGAAGCTTTCTTT. Translating gives CASSLPDRGTEAFF. The rearrangement links TRBV7-9 to TRBJ1-1, with 9 bases aligning to TRBD1. Per the germline V gene, CDR1 is SEHNR and CDR2 is FQNEAQ (reference sequence). The junction had 3 bases not matched to a gene; V was cut back by 2 bases and J by 5 bases. The CDR3 runs to 14 residues.